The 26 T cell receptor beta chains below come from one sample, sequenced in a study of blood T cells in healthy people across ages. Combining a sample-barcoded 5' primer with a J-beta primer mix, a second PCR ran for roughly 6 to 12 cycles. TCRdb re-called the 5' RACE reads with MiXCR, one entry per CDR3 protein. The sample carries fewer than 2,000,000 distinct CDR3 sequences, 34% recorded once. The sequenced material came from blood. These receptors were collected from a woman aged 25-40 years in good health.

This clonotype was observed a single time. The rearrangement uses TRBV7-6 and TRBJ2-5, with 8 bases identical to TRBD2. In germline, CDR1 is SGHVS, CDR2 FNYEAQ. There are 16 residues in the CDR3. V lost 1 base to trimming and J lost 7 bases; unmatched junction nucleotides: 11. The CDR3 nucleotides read TGTGCCAGCAGCTTAGATTCGGCGGGGGGAGGGGGGACCCAGTACTTC. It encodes CASSLDSAGGGGTQYF. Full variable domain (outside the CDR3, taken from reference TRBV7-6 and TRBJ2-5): GAGVSQSPRYKVTKRGQDVALRCDPISGHVSLYWYRQALGQGPEFLTYFNYEAQQDKSGLPNDRFSAERPEGSISTLTIQRTEQRDSAMYRCASSLDSAGGGGTQYFGPGTRLLVL.

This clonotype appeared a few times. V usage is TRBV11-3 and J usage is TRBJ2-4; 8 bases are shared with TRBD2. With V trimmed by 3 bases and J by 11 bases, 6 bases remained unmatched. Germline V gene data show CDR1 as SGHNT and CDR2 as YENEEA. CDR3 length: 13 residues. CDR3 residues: CASSLSSGTFQYF. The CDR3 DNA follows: TGTGCCAGCAGCTTGAGTAGCGGGACCTTTCAGTACTTC.

The DNA of the CDR3 is TGCGCCAGCAGTGAGATCGGGGGGGCAGGGGTGTACTTC. Translating it yields CASSEIGGAGVYF. V is TRBV10-1 and J is TRBJ2-4; 8 bases map to TRBD2. This CDR3 has 13 amino acids. J lost 15 bases, V lost 2 bases, and 9 bases had no gene match. CDR1 and CDR2 from the germline V gene are WNHNN and SYGVQD (reference sequence).

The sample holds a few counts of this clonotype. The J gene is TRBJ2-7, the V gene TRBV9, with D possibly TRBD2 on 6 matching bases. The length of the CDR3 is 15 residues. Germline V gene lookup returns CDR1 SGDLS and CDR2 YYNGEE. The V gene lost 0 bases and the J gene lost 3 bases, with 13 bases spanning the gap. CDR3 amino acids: CASSVGDSPVYEQYF. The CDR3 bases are TGTGCCAGCAGCGTAGGGGACTCCCCCGTCTACGAGCAGTACTTC.

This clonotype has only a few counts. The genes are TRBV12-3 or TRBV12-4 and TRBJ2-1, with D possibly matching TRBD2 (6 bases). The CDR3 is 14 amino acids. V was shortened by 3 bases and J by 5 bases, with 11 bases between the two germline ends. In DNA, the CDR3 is TGTGCCAGCAGTTTTACCGGGAGTGACAATGAGCAGTTCTTC. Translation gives CASSFTGSDNEQFF.

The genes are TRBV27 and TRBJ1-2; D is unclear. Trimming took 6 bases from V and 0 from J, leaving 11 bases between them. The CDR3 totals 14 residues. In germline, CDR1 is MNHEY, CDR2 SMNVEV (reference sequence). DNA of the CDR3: TGTGCCAGCAGCCTAAGATCCACTAACTATGGCTACACCTTC. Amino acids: CASSLRSTNYGYTF.

The CDR3 nucleotides are TGTGCCAGCAGTTTGACATATCACGGCTACGAGCAGTACTTC. Translating it yields CASSLTYHGYEQYF. This rearrangement joins TRBV28 to TRBJ2-7; D is unclear. The V end was cut by 3 bases, the J end by 3 bases, with 12 bases between. The germline V gene has CDR1 MDHEN and CDR2 SYDVKM. The CDR3 extends over 14 amino acids.

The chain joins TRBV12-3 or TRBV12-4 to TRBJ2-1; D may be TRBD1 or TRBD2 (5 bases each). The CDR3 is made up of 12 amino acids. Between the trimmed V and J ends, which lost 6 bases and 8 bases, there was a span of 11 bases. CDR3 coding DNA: TGTGCCAGCAGCATACTGGGGGATGAGCAGTTCTTC. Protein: CASSILGDEQFF.

Here the CDR3 DNA reads TGTGCCTGGACCCGACAGGGGAGTAACTACGAGCAGTACTTC. Protein: CAWTRQGSNYEQYF. The V gene is TRBV30, the J gene TRBJ2-7; 8 bases line up with TRBD1. CDR3 length: 14 amino acids. Germline V gene data show CDR1 as GTSNPN and CDR2 as SVGIG (reference sequence). V trimming: 4 bases; J trimming: 3 bases; junction bases outside the gene matches: 8. Full variable domain (rest looked up from reference TRBV30 and TRBJ2-7): SQTIHQWPATLVQPVGSPLSLECTVEGTSNPNLYWYRQAAGRGLQLLFYSVGIGQISSEVPQNLSASRPQDRQFILSSKKLLLSDSGFYLCAWTRQGSNYEQYFGPGTRLTVT.

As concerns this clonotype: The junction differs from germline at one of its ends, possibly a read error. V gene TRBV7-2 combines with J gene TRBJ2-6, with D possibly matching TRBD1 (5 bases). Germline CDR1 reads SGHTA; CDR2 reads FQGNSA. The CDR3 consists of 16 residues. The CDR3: CASSLRRQYGANVPTF. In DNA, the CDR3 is TGTGCCAGCAGCTTAAGAAGGCAGTATGGGGCCAACGTCCCGACTTTC.

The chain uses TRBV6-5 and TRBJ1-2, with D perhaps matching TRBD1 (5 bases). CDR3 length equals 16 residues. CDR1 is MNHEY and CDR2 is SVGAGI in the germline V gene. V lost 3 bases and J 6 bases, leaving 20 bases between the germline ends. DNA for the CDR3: TGTGCCAGCAGTTATTCGGGGGGGAAGAATGGAGATGGCTACACCTTC. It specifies CASSYSGGKNGDGYTF.

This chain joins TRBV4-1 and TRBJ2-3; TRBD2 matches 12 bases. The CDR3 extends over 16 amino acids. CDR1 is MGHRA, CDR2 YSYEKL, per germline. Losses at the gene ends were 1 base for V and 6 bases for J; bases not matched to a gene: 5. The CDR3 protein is CASSQGLAGVGDTQYF. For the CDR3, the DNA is TGCGCCAGCAGCCAAGGACTAGCGGGAGTTGGGGATACGCAGTATTTT.

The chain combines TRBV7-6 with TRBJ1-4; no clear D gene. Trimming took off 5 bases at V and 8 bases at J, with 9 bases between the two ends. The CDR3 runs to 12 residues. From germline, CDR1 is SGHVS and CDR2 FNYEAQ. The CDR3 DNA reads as TGTGCCAGCAGCCGAGCCCAGGAAAAACTGTTTTTT. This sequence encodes CASSRAQEKLFF.

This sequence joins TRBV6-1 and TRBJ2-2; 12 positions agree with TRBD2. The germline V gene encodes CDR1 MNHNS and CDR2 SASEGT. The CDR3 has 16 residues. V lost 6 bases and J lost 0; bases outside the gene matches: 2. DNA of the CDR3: TGTGCCAGCAGGACTAGCGGGGGTGCGAACACCGGGGAGCTGTTTTTT. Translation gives CASRTSGGANTGELFF.

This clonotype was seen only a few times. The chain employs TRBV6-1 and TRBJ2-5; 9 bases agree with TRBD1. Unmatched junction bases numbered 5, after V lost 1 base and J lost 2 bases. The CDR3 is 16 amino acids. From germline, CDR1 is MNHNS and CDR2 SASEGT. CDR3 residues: CASSEGRGTGQETQYF. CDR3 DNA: TGTGCCAGCAGTGAAGGGCGCGGGACAGGGCAAGAGACCCAGTACTTC.

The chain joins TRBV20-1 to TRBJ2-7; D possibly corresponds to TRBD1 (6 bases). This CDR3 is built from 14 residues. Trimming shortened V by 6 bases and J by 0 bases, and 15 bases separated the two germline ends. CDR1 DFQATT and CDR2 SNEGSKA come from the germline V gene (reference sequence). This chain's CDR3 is CSARRQDSSYEQYF. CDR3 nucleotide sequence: TGCAGTGCCAGACGACAGGATAGCTCCTACGAGCAGTACTTC.

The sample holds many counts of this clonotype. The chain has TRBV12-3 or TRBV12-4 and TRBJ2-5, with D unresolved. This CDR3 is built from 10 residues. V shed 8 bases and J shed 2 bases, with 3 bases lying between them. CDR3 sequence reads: CASGQETQYF. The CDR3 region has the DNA TGTGCCAGCGGTCAAGAGACCCAGTACTTC.

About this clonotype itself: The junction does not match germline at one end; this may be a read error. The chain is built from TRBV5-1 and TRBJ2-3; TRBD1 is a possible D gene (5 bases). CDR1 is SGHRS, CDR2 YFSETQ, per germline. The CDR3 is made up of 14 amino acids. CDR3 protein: CASSLPTFTGTQYF. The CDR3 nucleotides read TGCGCCAGCAGCTTGCCGACATTCACAGGTACGCAGTATTTT.

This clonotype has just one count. CDR3 protein: CSAPLGPNYGYTF. For the CDR3, the DNA is TGCAGTGCCCCCTTGGGGCCCAACTATGGCTACACCTTC. The chain joins TRBV20-1 to TRBJ1-2; D might be TRBD1 (5 bases). The CDR3 sequence is 13 residues long. V lost 6 bases, J lost 2 bases, and 13 bases lay in between. Per germline, CDR1 DFQATT and CDR2 SNEGSKA (reference sequence).

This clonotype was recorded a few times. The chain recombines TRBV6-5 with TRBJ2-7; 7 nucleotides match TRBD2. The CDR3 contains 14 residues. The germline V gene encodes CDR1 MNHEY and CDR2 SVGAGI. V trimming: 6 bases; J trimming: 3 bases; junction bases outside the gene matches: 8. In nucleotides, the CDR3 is TGTGCCAGCAGCAATGGACTAGGGATCTACGAGCAGTACTTC. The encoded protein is CASSNGLGIYEQYF.

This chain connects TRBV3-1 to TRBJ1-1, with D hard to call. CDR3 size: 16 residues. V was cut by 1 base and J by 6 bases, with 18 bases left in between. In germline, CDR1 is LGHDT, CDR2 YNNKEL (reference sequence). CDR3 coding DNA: TGTGCCAGCAGCCAAGGCTACAGCCGAGGGCGTGCTGAAGCTTTCTTT. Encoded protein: CASSQGYSRGRAEAFF. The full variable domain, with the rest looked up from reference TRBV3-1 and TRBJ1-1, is DTAVSQTPKYLVTQMGNDKSIKCEQNLGHDTMYWYKQDSKKFLKIMFSYNNKELIINETVPNRFSPKSPDKAHLNLHINSLELGDSAVYFCASSQGYSRGRAEAFFGQGTRLTVV.

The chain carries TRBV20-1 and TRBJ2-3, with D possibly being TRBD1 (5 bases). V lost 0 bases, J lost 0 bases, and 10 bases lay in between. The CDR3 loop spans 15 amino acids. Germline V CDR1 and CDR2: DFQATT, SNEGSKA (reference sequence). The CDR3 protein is CSARDFQGSTDTQYF. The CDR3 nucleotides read TGCAGTGCTAGAGATTTTCAGGGTAGCACAGATACGCAGTATTTT.

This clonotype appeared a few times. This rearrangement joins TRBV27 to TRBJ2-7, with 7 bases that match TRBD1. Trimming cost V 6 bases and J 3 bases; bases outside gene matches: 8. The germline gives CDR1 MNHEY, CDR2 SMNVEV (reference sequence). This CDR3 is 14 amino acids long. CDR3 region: CASRTTGPYYEQYF. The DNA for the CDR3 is TGTGCCAGCAGGACGACAGGGCCATACTACGAGCAGTACTTC.

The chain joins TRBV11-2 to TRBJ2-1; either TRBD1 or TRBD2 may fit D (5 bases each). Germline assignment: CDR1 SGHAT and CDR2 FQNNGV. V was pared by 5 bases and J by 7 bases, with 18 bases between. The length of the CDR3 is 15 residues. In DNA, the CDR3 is TGTGCCAGCAGCACCATTCGGGACCATGAGAATGAGCAGTTCTTC. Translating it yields CASSTIRDHENEQFF.

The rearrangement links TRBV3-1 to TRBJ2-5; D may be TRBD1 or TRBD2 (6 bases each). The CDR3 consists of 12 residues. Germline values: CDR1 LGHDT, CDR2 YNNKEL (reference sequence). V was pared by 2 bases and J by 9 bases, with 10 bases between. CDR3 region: CASSQKRGAQYF. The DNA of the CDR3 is TGTGCCAGCAGCCAAAAAAGGGGGGCCCAGTACTTC.

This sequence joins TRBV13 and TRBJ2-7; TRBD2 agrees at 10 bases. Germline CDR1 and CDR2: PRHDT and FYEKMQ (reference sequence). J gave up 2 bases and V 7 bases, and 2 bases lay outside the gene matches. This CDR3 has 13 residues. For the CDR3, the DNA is TGTGCCAGCATGCTAGCGGGAGCCTACGAGCAGTACTTC. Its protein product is CASMLAGAYEQYF.